This passage covers 12 T cell receptor beta chains from one sample sequenced in a study of shared clonotypes between healthy human individuals. Clones were sequenced by immunoSEQ multiplex PCR, and TCRdb holds only the in-frame ones, with some missing. The repertoire consists of some 2,100,000 clones, with about 93% occurring once and the leading ten covering over 1.5%. Naive CD8 cells lacked CD45RO and underwent positive selection for CCR7, leaving out terminally differentiated effector memory CD45RA+ cells. The sample taken for sequencing was naive CD8+ T cells from PBMCs. These TCRs come from a man aged 18 to 30 in good health. Some clones in this sample may be carry-over from other donors' samples.

The rearrangement uses TRBV7-3 and TRBJ2-1, with D tentatively TRBD1 or TRBD2 (6 bases each). Germline CDR1 SGHTA, CDR2 FQGTGA. V lost 2 bases, J lost 7 bases, and 12 bases lay in between. The CDR3 covers 14 residues. CDR3 nucleotide sequence: TGTGCCAGCAGCTTAGCGGGAAGGGGGAATGAGCAGTTCTTC. This codes for CASSLAGRGNEQFF.

V gene TRBV12-5 combines with J gene TRBJ2-3; 7 bases line up with TRBD1. Germline-derived CDR1 and CDR2 are LGHNT and FRNRAP. This CDR3 has 15 amino acids. The V gene end was trimmed by 7 bases and the J gene end by 5 bases; junction bases not matched to a gene: 12. Here the CDR3 DNA reads TGTGCTAGTGCCCTAACAGGGGCCTCCGGAGATACGCAGTATTTT. Amino acids: CASALTGASGDTQYF.

The J gene is TRBJ2-3, the V gene TRBV6-1; D is unresolved. V lost 3 bases and J lost 3, with 16 bases in between. Germline loops: CDR1 MNHNS, CDR2 SASEGT. CDR3 length equals 16 residues. The CDR3 sequence is CASSEDGRPGTDTQYF. CDR3 DNA sequence: TGTGCCAGCAGTGAGGATGGACGTCCCGGGACAGATACGCAGTATTTT.

DNA of the CDR3: TGTGCCAGCAGCCACGACCGGGGGGGATACAATCAGCCCCAGCATTTT. Its translation is CASSHDRGGYNQPQHF. The V gene is TRBV7-8, the J gene TRBJ1-5; perhaps TRBD1 as D (5 bases). This CDR3 has 16 residues. CDR1 is SGHVS and CDR2 is FQNEAQ in the germline V gene. Trimming removed 5 bases at V and 3 bases at J, with 17 bases between.

V and J are TRBV27 and TRBJ2-2; 9 bases agree with TRBD2. The CDR3 is made up of 15 amino acids. V lost 8 bases and J lost 4; bases outside the gene matches: 8. Germline loops: CDR1 MNHEY, CDR2 SMNVEV (reference sequence). The CDR3 sequence is CASHWSGRITGELFF. The DNA of the CDR3 is TGTGCCAGCCACTGGAGCGGGAGGATCACCGGGGAGCTGTTTTTT.

On this clone itself: The same CDR3 also results from other DNA sequences found in this sample. In DNA, the CDR3 is TGTGCCAGCCGGACTAGCGGATACAATGAGCAGTTCTTC. Protein sequence: CASRTSGYNEQFF. The rearrangement joins TRBV7-9 to TRBJ2-1, with 10 bases aligning to TRBD2. V was pared by 8 bases and J by 4 bases, with 2 bases of the junction left unmatched. Germline values: CDR1 SEHNR, CDR2 FQNEAQ (reference sequence). The CDR3 loop spans 13 amino acids.

The chain combines TRBV7-2 with TRBJ2-1, with 7 bases identical to TRBD2. Trimming took 6 bases from V and 3 from J; bases not matched to a gene: 14. Germline values: CDR1 SGHTA, CDR2 FQGNSA. The CDR3 has 17 amino acids. Here the CDR3 reads CASSSDGASGLYNEQFF. In DNA form, the CDR3 reads TGTGCCAGCAGTTCAGACGGGGCTAGCGGCCTCTACAATGAGCAGTTCTTC. Combining the CDR3 with reference TRBV7-2 and TRBJ2-1 gives the whole variable domain GAGVSQSPSNKVTEKGKDVELRCDPISGHTALYWYRQSLGQGLEFLIYFQGNSAPDKSGLPSDRFSAERTGGSVSTLTIQRTQQEDSAVYLCASSSDGASGLYNEQFFGPGTRLTVL.

The CDR3 coding sequence is TGTGCCAGCAGGCGGGACAGTACCTACGAGCAGTACTTC. Encoded protein: CASRRDSTYEQYF. The genes are TRBV7-9 and TRBJ2-7, with D maybe TRBD1 (7 bases). This CDR3 has 13 amino acids. V lost 6 bases, J lost 2 bases, and 11 bases lay in between. The germline V gene has CDR1 SEHNR and CDR2 FQNEAQ (reference sequence).

V usage is TRBV5-1 and J usage is TRBJ2-1; the match to TRBD2 covers 9 bases. The germline gives CDR1 SGHRS, CDR2 YFSETQ. Unmatched junction bases numbered 6, after V lost 2 bases and J lost 6 bases. The CDR3 length is 15 residues. The CDR3 DNA reads TGCGCCAGCAGCTTTAGCGGGAGAGGGTCCAATGAGCAGTTCTTC. Translated: CASSFSGRGSNEQFF.

The chain carries TRBV28 and TRBJ1-4; 11 positions agree with TRBD1. Per germline, CDR1 MDHEN and CDR2 SYDVKM. The CDR3 covers 16 residues. J lost 8 bases, V lost 8 bases, and 13 bases had no gene match. In DNA form, the CDR3 reads TGTGCCAGCGTGGTCGGGACAGGGGGAGTGAGGGAAAAACTGTTTTTT. The encoded protein is CASVVGTGGVREKLFF.

V and J are TRBV7-9 and TRBJ2-7, with D unresolved. This CDR3 comprises 16 residues. The V end was cut by 1 base, the J end by 2 bases, with 15 bases between. Germline V gene sequence: CDR1 SEHNR, CDR2 FQNEAQ (reference sequence). CDR3 in amino acids: CASSLEPGWIAYEQYF. In nucleotides, the CDR3 is TGTGCCAGCAGCTTAGAACCGGGTTGGATCGCCTACGAGCAGTACTTC.

J is TRBJ2-7 and V is TRBV6-1; no reliable D call. This CDR3 is 14 amino acids long. CDR1 and CDR2 (germline): MNHNS, SASEGT. The ends were cut back, 5 bases at V and 2 bases at J, with 13 bases in the middle. The CDR3 coding sequence is TGTGCCAGCAGTCCAAAGACGGCAACCTACGAGCAGTACTTC. Translating gives CASSPKTATYEQYF.